This section outlines one T cell receptor beta chain sequence together with its context. The data originate from a study of blood T cell repertoires in COVID-19. Across the whole study: PBMCs, B-cell-depleted T cells, or T cells provided the cDNA or gDNA that made up the material.

Trimming pared 5 bases from V and 6 bases from J, leaving 23 bases between. The germline V gene encodes CDR1 SGHVS and CDR2 FQNEAQ. The CDR3 length is 18 residues. In the authors' workflow: Nucleated cell counts were estimated from reference gene primer amplification. Assay used: immunoSEQ multiplex PCR; TCRdb lists only in-frame clones, some missing. Clonal size and the V and J genes are those of that table, whereas D and trimming came from the DNA. The sample contains tens of thousands of clones, approximately 82% of which appear only once. Material for sequencing was peripheral blood. V is TRBV7-8 and J is TRBJ1-6; a possible D gene is TRBD1 (6 bases). The sequence was obtained from a man in his 60s with acute or convalescent COVID-19. CDR3 DNA sequence: TGTGCCAGCAGCCCTAGGGGGGGAACCGGGACATCTAATTCACCCCTCCACTTT. Amino acids: CASSPRGGTGTSNSPLHF.